These T cell receptor beta chains were read from a single sample in a study of technical replicates of blood from a handful of donors. Measured with immunoSEQ multiplex PCR; TCRdb has only the in-frame clones, and not every one. Among tens of thousands of clones listed, 90% were seen once. The sample was PBMCs. The source is a human donor in good health. Some clones in this sample may be carry-over from other donors' samples. The conserved cysteine and the conserved F or W are not part of the CDR3 here. Each record gives: V gene, CDR3 protein.

>TRBV14
ASSLYRDQETQY
>TRBV4-3
ASSQEGQGSDTQY
>TRBV5-1
ASSLAGGTYEQY
>TRBV10-3
AIQNRGGADTQY
>TRBV25-1
ASSEGQGSTDTQY
>TRBV5-8
ASSFWTGGGYGYT
>TRBV18
ASSPLSAGTGGYEQY
>TRBV10-3
AIRAKLADNEQF
>TRBV29-1
SGGGMGDTQY
>TRBV19
ASSPLTGAKNIQY
>TRBV9
ASSVGQGIYEQY
>TRBV10-2
ASSESGRRSSGQETQY
>TRBV10-3
AARGQGGSPLH
>TRBV4-1
ASSRGGLAGLTDTQY
>TRBV2
ASSPRGGSSYNEQF
>TRBV6-1
ASSVPTSGVETQY
>TRBV9
ASSGELAGGPYEQY
>TRBV7-2
ASSLSLQGAGEQY
>TRBV7-8
ASSGGTSGPQETQY
>TRBV2
ASSLPPGVRSIGYT
>TRBV7-9
ASSTAYRGRGETQY
>TRBV7-9
ASSLTTGTAF
>TRBV6-4
ASSAQGGSNQPQH
>TRBV5-6
ASSWGGTGETQY
>TRBV19
ASSRTGRGEQY
>TRBV13
ASSLEGLARYNEQF
>TRBV5-1
ASSLRETGGIFT
>TRBV10-3
AILSDRGENTIY
>TRBV7-2
ASRLSGRANVDEQY
>TRBV6-4
ASSDCMRGGITDTQY
>TRBV30
AWQVPNSPLH
>TRBV5-5
ASSLGDRQTDTQY
>TRBV18
ASSRDRGHEKLF
>TRBV7-3
ASSHGANTGELF
>TRBV28
ASSFYFAEVTEAF
>TRBV5-1
ASSFSAGNTEAF
>TRBV27
ASSLTGTVILSQH
>TRBV28
ASSTAQGYNSPLH
>TRBV5-1
ASSLDGNIQY
>TRBV6-5
ASSDRGYGYT
>TRBV2
ASKPGQGQWTEAF
>TRBV30
AWSVPRGLYGYT
>TRBV6-1
AGARAGGTQPQH
>TRBV4-3
ASSQDTGLNTEAF
>TRBV7-3
ASSRYGDTQY